This T cell receptor beta chain was retrieved from a study of glioma-infiltrating T cells. Study observations and caveats: Tissue-blood divergence was below expectation in non-neoplastic patients, above in gliomas. Only very few CDR3 sequences appeared in both tissue and blood.

CDR1 and CDR2 (germline): LNHDA, SQIVND (reference sequence). V lost 3 bases and J 0 bases, leaving 14 bases between the germline ends. The CDR3 is made up of 17 amino acids. Using RNA template, CDR3s of TCR alpha and beta were amplified with iRepertoire arm-PCR. Tissue mRNA or PBMC total RNA, 100-400 ng, went into one-step reverse transcription and amplification. TCRdb re-called the multiplex PCR reads through MiXCR, storing one row per CDR3 protein. Altogether about 94,000 distinct CDR3 sequences are present, 20% to 25% being singletons, with the ten largest covering over 5.5%. Concerning this clonotype itself: The antigen is undetermined.

The sample was glioma tissue, nonneoplastic brain tissue, or PBMCs (not recorded which). The V call is TRBV19, the J call TRBJ1-4, with D possibly TRBD1 on 5 matching bases. This receptor was taken from a human donor with low-grade glioma or glioblastoma, undergoing nonglioma brain surgery, or in good health (not recorded which). CDR3 coding DNA: TGTGCCAGTAGTATGTCGGGGGGATTTGCAACTAATGAAAAACTGTTTTTT. This codes for CASSMSGGFATNEKLFF.